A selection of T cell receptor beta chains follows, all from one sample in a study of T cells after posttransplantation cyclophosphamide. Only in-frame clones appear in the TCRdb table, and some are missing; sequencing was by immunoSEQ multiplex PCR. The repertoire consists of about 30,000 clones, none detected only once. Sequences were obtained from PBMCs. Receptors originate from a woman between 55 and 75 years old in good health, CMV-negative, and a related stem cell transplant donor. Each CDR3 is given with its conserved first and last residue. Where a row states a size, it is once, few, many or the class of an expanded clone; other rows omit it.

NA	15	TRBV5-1	CASSLGGEGNYGYTF
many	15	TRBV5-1	CASSFIDKQQETQYF
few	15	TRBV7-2	CASSLPGQGGEKLFF
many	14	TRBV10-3	CAIDSGTGVREQYF
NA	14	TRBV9	CASSTRGQQETQYF
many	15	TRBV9	CASSAQGRKWDGYTF
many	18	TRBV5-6	CASSPPTPIAGVPDTQYF
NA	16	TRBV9	CASSPPGLAGLETQYF
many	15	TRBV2	CASSLWASGEETQYF
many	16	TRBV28	CASSFKGLAGYNEQFF
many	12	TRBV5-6	CASSLARTEAFF
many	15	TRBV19	CASRGQLGIYNEQFF
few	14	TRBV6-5	CASRPGLYWDTQYF
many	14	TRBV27	CASRLVLNSYEQYF
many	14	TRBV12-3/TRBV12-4	CASSLGGRDTEAFF
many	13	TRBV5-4	CASSRDRADTIYF
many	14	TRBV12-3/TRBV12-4	CASSLGTGADTQYF
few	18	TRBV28	CASSSGLAGGKAKNIQYF
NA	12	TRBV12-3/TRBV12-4	CASPVILAEQFF
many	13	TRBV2	CASQGGGTDTQYF
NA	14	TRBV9	CASSARQGNYGYTF
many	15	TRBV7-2	CASSLGGRDWETQYF
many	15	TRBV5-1	CASSSALAGGYEQYF
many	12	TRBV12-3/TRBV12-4	CASSPWPQPQHF
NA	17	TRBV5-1	CASSLAASGPPWNEQFF
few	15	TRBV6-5	CASSYRQGFNSPLHF
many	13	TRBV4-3	CASSQDQGYGYTF
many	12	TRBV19	CASSTGQWGYTF
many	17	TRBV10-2	CASRDNRVKTPNGELFF
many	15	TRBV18	CASSPFRAGLGEQYF
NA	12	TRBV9	CASSIGTGELFF
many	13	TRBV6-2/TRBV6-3	CASSKTETYEQYF
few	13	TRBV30	CAWARQVSYEQYF
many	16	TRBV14	CASSQDLTQGSETQYF
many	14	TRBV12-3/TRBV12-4	CASRPGVSSYEQYF
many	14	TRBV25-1	CASSETASGNTIYF
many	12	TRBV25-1	CASSEQGSPLHF
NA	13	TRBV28	CASRESPENIQYF
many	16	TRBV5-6	CATTTFDRVVTGELFF
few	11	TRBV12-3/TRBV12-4	CASSLLETQYF